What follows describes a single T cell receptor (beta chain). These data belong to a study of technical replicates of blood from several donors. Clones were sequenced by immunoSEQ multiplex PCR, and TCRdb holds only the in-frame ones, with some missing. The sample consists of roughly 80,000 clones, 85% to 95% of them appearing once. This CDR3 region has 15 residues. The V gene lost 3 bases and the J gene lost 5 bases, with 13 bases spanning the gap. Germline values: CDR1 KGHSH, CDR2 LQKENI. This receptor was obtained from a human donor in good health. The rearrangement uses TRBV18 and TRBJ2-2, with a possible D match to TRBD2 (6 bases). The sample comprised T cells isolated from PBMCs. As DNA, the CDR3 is TGTGCCAGCTCACCGTGGGAGGCGGGGACCGGGGAGCTGTTTTTT. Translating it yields CASSPWEAGTGELFF.